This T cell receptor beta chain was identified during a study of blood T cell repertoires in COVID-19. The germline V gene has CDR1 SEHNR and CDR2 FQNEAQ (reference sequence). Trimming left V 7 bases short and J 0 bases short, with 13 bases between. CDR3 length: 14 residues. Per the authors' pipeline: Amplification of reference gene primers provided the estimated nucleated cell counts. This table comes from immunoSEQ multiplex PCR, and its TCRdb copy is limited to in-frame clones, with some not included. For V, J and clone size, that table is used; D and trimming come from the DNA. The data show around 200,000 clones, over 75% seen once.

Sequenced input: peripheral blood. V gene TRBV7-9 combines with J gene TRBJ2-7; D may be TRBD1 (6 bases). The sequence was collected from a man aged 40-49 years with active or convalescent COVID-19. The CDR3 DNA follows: TGTGCCAGCACTAGGGGGTCCTCCTCCTACGAGCAGTACTTC. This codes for CASTRGSSSYEQYF.